This T cell receptor (beta chain) stems from a study of T cell repertoires in cytomegalovirus infection. In this sample, this clonotype turned up a few times. Germline CDR1 reads SGHTA; CDR2 reads FQGNSA. The trim removed 5 bases at V and 6 bases at J, leaving 8 bases unmatched. This CDR3 has 15 amino acids. TCRdb passed the reads through MiXCR, listing each CDR3 protein once. The profile covers 150,000 to 200,000 distinct CDR3 sequences, with approximately 20% appearing a single time and 2.9% taken by the ten largest. This receptor was taken from a human donor in good health (CMV status not recorded). Some clones in this sample may be carry-over from other donors' samples. The gene calls are TRBV7-2 and TRBJ2-1; TRBD2 matches at 9 bases. Material: PBMCs. In nucleotides, the CDR3 is TGTGCCAGCAGCCCAAGGAGCGGGAGGCTCAATGAGCAGTTCTTC. It is translated as CASSPRSGRLNEQFF.